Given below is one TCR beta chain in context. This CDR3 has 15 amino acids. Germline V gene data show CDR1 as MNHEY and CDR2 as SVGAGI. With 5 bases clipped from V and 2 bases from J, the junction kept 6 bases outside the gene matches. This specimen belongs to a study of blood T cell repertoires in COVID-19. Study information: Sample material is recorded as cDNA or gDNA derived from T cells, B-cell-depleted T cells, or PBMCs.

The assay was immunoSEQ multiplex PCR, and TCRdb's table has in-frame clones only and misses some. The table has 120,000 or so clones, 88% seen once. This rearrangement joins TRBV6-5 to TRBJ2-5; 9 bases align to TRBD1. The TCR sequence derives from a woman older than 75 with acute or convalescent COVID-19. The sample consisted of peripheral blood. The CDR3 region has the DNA TGTGCCAGCAGTCGGAAACAGGGGGCACAAGAGACCCAGTACTTC. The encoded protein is CASSRKQGAQETQYF.